These T cell receptor beta chains were read from a single sample in a study of early T cells in non-severe SARS-CoV-2 infection. Each CDR3 protein gets one entry after TCRdb re-called the 5' RACE reads with MiXCR. This table has approximately 20,000 distinct CDR3 sequences, under 6% appearing once. The specimen was whole blood. Every receptor here comes from an adult who was a healthcare worker with PCR-confirmed SARS-CoV-2 infection or an uninfected control (not recorded which). The CDR3 runs from the conserved cysteine through the conserved F or W. A D gene is named only where the DNA matches it firmly. Part of the rows lack a size; the others show once, few, many or a class for expanded clones.

J gene,clone size,D gene,V gene,CDR3 DNA,CDR3 protein
TRBJ1-5,many,-,TRBV6-6,TGTGCCAGCGCGAGAAGGGGATATCAGCCCCAGCATTTT,CASARRGYQPQHF
TRBJ2-7,many,-,TRBV7-9,TGTGCCAGCAATGACCGAGACGCCTACGAGCAGTACTTC,CASNDRDAYEQYF
TRBJ2-3,many,TRBD2,TRBV4-3,TGCGCCAGCAGCCAAGATTCTTGGGGGGGAGGTGCCGATACGCAGTATTTT,CASSQDSWGGGADTQYF
TRBJ2-3,many,-,TRBV6-6,TGTGCCAGCACTCGAGGGTCAACAGATACGCAGTATTTT,CASTRGSTDTQYF
TRBJ2-3,few,TRBD1,TRBV2,TGTGCCAGCAGTCTTGACAGGGTAGTAGATACGCAGTATTTT,CASSLDRVVDTQYF
TRBJ1-5,many,-,TRBV6-6,TGTGCCAGCAGTTACTCGCCCGAGAATCAGCCCCAGCATTTT,CASSYSPENQPQHF
TRBJ2-7,medium-sized,TRBD1,TRBV7-2,TGTGCCAGCAGCTGGGGGACAGTTTTCTACGAGCAGTACTTC,CASSWGTVFYEQYF
TRBJ2-2,-,-,TRBV20-1,TGCAGTGCTAAGATGAATGTCGGGGAGCTGTTTTTT,CSAKMNVGELFF
TRBJ2-1,many,TRBD2,TRBV7-9,TGTGCCAGCAGCCCCGCAGGGCTTCTAGCGGCCCGAAGGCAGTTCTTC,CASSPAGLLAARRQFF
TRBJ2-7,many,-,TRBV13,TGTGCCAGCAGCCCCCCGGGCCAGGGTTACGAGCAGTACTTC,CASSPPGQGYEQYF
TRBJ2-3,many,-,TRBV20-1,TGCAGTGCTCTCGGGGTCCCAGATACGCAGTATTTT,CSALGVPDTQYF
TRBJ2-7,many,-,TRBV28,TGTGCCAGCAGTCTCATCGCGGGGCCCCAGTACTTC,CASSLIAGPQYF
TRBJ2-5,many,-,TRBV7-8,TGTGCCAGCAGGCGAGCTCACAGGGATAGGGAGGAGACCCAGTACTTC,CASRRAHRDREETQYF
TRBJ2-5,many,-,TRBV5-1,TGCGCCAGCAGCTTGGCCTCGGTGGAGACCCAGTACTTC,CASSLASVETQYF
TRBJ1-1,few,TRBD1,TRBV7-3,TGTGCCAGCGGAGACAGGGACAACACTGAAGCTTTCTTT,CASGDRDNTEAFF
TRBJ2-1,-,-,TRBV27,TGTGCCAGCAGTTTACTGGCGGGGTCGATCTATGAGCAGTTCTTC,CASSLLAGSIYEQFF
TRBJ2-5,many,-,TRBV20-1,TGCAGTGCCCCTAAGGCGGGGACCCAGTACTTC,CSAPKAGTQYF
TRBJ1-5,-,-,TRBV12-2,TGTGCAAGTCGCTTAGCGAACTTAACTAAGGGCACGAGCAATCAGCCCCAGCATTTT,CASRLANLTKGTSNQPQHF
TRBJ2-3,few,TRBD2,TRBV6-5,TGTGCCAGCAGTTACTCGCGGGGGGCGGCAGATACGCAGTATTTT,CASSYSRGAADTQYF
TRBJ2-7,many,TRBD1,TRBV30,TGTGCCTGGACTCCGACAGGGCTTCTCGCTTACGAGCAGTACTTC,CAWTPTGLLAYEQYF
TRBJ2-3,-,-,TRBV18,TGTGCCAGCTCTCCCACAGGGCTGGCAGATACGCAGTATTTT,CASSPTGLADTQYF
TRBJ2-4,-,-,TRBV4-3,TGCGCCAGCAGCCAAGACCGAGGGAACATTCAGTACTTC,CASSQDRGNIQYF
TRBJ1-6,many,-,TRBV5-1,TGCGCCAGCAGCTCGGCCGGGGGGAATTCACCCCTCCACTTT,CASSSAGGNSPLHF
TRBJ1-5,-,-,TRBV5-1,TGCGCCAGCAGCTTGGAGGCTAATCAGCCCCAGCATTTT,CASSLEANQPQHF
TRBJ2-1,many,TRBD2,TRBV7-2,TGTGCCAGCAGCCCAGAAGGGAGCGGGGGGTACAATGAGCAGTTCTTC,CASSPEGSGGYNEQFF
TRBJ1-5,many,-,TRBV7-2,TGTGCCAGCAGCTCCCAGGCGGGGTATAGCAATCAGCCCCAGCATTTT,CASSSQAGYSNQPQHF
TRBJ2-3,-,-,TRBV5-6,TGTGCCAGCAGCCCCCGATCCTGGCCCGTTCAATGGGGTACGCAGTATTTT,CASSPRSWPVQWGTQYF
TRBJ2-5,few,-,TRBV5-5,TGTGCCAGCAGCTTAAGAACGGGGACGGAGACCCAGTACTTC,CASSLRTGTETQYF